This TCR beta chain was documented in a study of T cells in Graves' hyperthyroidism and ophthalmopathy. This clonotype was counted only a few times. V lost 6 bases and J 4 bases, leaving 13 bases between the germline ends. CDR3 size: 14 residues. CDR1 is MNHNS, CDR2 SASEGT, per germline. Fresh 10 ml peripheral blood yielded PBMCs. Authors of the study amplified TCR beta CDR3 regions from RNA transcripts. Researchers ran a first-round RT-PCR on the TCR CDR3 using the HTBI primer set. A single record per CDR3 protein comes from TCRdb applying MiXCR to the multiplex PCR reads. The sample includes under 700,000 distinct CDR3 sequences, approximately 16% of them seen just once.

The specimen was blood. The receptor was isolated from a woman aged 18-35 years with Graves' hyperthyroidism. The J gene is TRBJ2-1, the V gene TRBV6-1, with D possibly being TRBD1 (5 bases). CDR3 coding DNA: TGTGCCAGCAGAAGGGGCCCGGAGTACAATGAGCAGTTCTTC. It yields the protein CASRRGPEYNEQFF.